This TCR beta chain was observed in a study of beta chain features in type 1 diabetes. Study as a whole: Healthy donors and patients had similar age, gender and cell yields.

As for this clone: Its cognate antigen is unknown. One end of the junction is discordant with germline, which a read error may explain.

Sorting of CD4+ naive, central memory, regulatory and stem cell-like memory cells was performed via CD45RO/CCR7/CD25/CD127/CD95/CD27. This CDR3 is 13 amino acids long. The germline V gene has CDR1 KGHSH and CDR2 LQKENI. Study-wide points: Cells with high TCR expression could be over-represented by cDNA sequencing. No resolution was reached here on whether HLA type influences TCRB rearrangement.

Expressed TCRB transcripts got sequenced, as all isolated RNA was reverse transcribed. The method was immunoSEQ multiplex PCR; TCRdb's version includes in-frame clones alone and lacks a portion of them. The data contain 970,000 or so clones, roughly 17% of them singletons. The chain links TRBV18 to TRBJ2-7, with TRBD1 identical over 9 bases. The sequence came from a woman aged 18 to 35 in good health. Sequenced material: naive CD4+ T cells from blood. This CDR3 is CANSPRDRVEQYF. CDR3 in DNA: TGTGCCAACTCACCCCGGGACAGGGTCGAGCAGTACTTC.